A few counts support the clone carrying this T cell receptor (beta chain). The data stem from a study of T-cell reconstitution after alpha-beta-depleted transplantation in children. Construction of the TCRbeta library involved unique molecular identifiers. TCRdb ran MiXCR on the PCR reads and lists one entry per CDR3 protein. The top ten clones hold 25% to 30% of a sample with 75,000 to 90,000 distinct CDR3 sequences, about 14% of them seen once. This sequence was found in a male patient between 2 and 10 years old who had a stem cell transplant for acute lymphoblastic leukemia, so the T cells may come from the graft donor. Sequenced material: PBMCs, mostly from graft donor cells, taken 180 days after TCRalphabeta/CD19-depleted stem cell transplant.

CDR3 residues: CASSVAIGELFF. Written as DNA, the CDR3 is TGTGCCAGCAGCGTAGCTATCGGGGAGCTGTTTTTT. The chain is built from TRBV9 and TRBJ2-2, with D hard to call. This CDR3 region has 12 residues. Germline V gene sequence: CDR1 SGDLS, CDR2 YYNGEE. Trimming shortened V by 0 bases and J by 7 bases, and 4 bases separated the two germline ends.